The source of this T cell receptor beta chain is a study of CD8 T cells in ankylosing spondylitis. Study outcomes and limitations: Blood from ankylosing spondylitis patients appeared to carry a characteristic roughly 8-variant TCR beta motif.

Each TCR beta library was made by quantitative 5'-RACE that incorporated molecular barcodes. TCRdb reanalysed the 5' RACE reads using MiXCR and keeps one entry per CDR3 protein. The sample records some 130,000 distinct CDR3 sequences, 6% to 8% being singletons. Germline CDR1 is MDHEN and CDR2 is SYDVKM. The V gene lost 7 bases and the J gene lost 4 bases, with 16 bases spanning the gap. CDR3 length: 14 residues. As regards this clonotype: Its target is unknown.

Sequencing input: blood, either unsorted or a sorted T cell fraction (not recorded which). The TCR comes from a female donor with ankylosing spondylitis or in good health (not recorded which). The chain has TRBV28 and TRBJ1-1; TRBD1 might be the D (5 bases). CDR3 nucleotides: TGTGCCAGCAACAGCCAGGGCGATGGCACTGAAGCTTTCTTT. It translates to CASNSQGDGTEAFF.